This T cell receptor (beta chain) came from a study of blood T cell repertoires in COVID-19. Under the authors' procedure: How many nucleated cells were present was estimated from reference gene primer amplification. Sequencing used immunoSEQ multiplex PCR; TCRdb keeps in-frame clones, though not all of them. V and J calls plus clone size are reproduced from that table; the DNA served to infer D and trimming. The profile shows about 200,000 clones, about 79% of them singletons. CDR1 is MNHEY, CDR2 SVGEGT, per germline. This CDR3 has 17 residues. Deletions cut 2 bases from V and 0 bases from J, with 11 bases between.

Sequenced input: peripheral blood. The V and J genes are TRBV6-2 or TRBV6-3 and TRBJ1-6; D is uncertain. The source of this sequence is a man between 50 and 59 years old with active or convalescent COVID-19. The CDR3 reads CASSYSGRSSYNSPLHF. CDR3 coding DNA: TGTGCCAGCAGTTACAGCGGCAGGAGCTCCTATAATTCACCCCTCCACTTT.